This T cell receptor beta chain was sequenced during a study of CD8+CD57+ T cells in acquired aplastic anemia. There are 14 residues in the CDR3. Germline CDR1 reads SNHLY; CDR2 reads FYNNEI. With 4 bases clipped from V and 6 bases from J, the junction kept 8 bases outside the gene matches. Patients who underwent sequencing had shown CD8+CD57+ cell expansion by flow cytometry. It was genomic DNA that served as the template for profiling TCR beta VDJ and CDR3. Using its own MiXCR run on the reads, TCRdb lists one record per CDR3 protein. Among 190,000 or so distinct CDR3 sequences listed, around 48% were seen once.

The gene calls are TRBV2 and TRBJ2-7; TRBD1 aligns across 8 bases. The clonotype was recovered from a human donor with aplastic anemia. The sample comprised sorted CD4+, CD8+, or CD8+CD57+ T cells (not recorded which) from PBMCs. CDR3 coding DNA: TGTGCCAGCAGTGCCGGGACAGGAATTTCCGAGCAGTACTTC. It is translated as CASSAGTGISEQYF.